The 6 T cell receptor beta chains in this list originate from one sample, sequenced in a study of shared T cell receptors in the human thymus. Repertoires were generated with immunoSEQ multiplex PCR, while TCRdb's copy carries only in-frame clones and drops some. The table lists some 640,000 clones, 70% to 90% of them singletons. The data were also submitted as part of a second study, on human thymus T cells.

Sequences were obtained from thymocytes. The receptors originated from a boy in the first two years of life with a congenital heart defect.

J is TRBJ1-5 and V is TRBV7-8, with 7 bases that match TRBD1. V gave up 2 bases and J gave up 6 bases; unmatched junction bases: 1. This CDR3 has 13 residues. The V gene's germline CDR1 is SGHVS and CDR2 FQNEAQ. CDR3 loop: CASSLRGLQPQHF. Here the CDR3 DNA reads TGTGCCAGCAGCTTAAGGGGGCTTCAGCCCCAGCATTTT.

This clone was counted between two and nine times. This sequence joins TRBV28 and TRBJ2-7; D perhaps matches TRBD1 (5 bases). Trimming stripped 5 bases from V and 2 bases from J, with 16 bases between. This CDR3 has 15 residues. CDR1 MDHEN and CDR2 SYDVKM come from the germline V gene. The CDR3 protein is CASSPPGASAYEQYF. The DNA for the CDR3 is TGTGCCAGCAGTCCCCCTGGGGCTTCGGCCTACGAGCAGTACTTC.

The gene calls are TRBV7-2 and TRBJ2-2; 11 bases map to TRBD2. The germline V gene has CDR1 SGHTA and CDR2 FQGNSA. CDR3 length: 17 amino acids. V lost 5 bases and J lost 4; bases outside the gene matches: 9. The CDR3 DNA sequence: TGTGCCAGCAGCCAAATACTAGCGGGAGTCATCACCGGGGAGCTGTTTTTT. Translated: CASSQILAGVITGELFF.

The chain has TRBV28 and TRBJ2-5, with a weak D call TRBD1 (6 bases). In germline, CDR1 is MDHEN, CDR2 SYDVKM. V lost 1 base, J lost 6 bases, and 12 bases lay in between. The CDR3 extends over 14 amino acids. Here the CDR3 DNA reads TGTGCCAGCAGTTTATACAGGGCAGAAAAGACCCAGTACTTC. It specifies CASSLYRAEKTQYF.

J is TRBJ2-1 and V is TRBV27; TRBD2 aligns across 10 bases. Germline trimming cut 5 bases from V and 4 bases from J; bases unmatched to any gene: 11. CDR1 and CDR2 (germline): MNHEY, SMNVEV (reference sequence). The CDR3 extends over 17 amino acids. The CDR3 sequence is CASSMTSSGRRYNEQFF. The CDR3 DNA sequence: TGTGCCAGCAGTATGACCTCTAGCGGGAGAAGATACAATGAGCAGTTCTTC.

CDR3 sequence reads: CASSVRPGQGNSPLHF. The CDR3 region has the DNA TGTGCCAGCAGCGTGAGACCGGGACAGGGAAATTCACCCCTCCACTTT. The chain employs TRBV9 and TRBJ1-6, with 9 bases fitting TRBD1. The V segment lost 2 bases and the J segment 7 bases; nucleotides outside the gene matches: 7. This CDR3 comprises 16 residues. From germline, CDR1 is SGDLS and CDR2 YYNGEE. Complete variable domain (other parts from reference TRBV9 and TRBJ1-6): DSGVTQTPKHLITATGQRVTLRCSPRSGDLSVYWYQQSLDQGLQFLIQYYNGEERAKGNILERFSAQQFPDLHSELNLSSLELGDSALYFCASSVRPGQGNSPLHFGNGTRLTVT.